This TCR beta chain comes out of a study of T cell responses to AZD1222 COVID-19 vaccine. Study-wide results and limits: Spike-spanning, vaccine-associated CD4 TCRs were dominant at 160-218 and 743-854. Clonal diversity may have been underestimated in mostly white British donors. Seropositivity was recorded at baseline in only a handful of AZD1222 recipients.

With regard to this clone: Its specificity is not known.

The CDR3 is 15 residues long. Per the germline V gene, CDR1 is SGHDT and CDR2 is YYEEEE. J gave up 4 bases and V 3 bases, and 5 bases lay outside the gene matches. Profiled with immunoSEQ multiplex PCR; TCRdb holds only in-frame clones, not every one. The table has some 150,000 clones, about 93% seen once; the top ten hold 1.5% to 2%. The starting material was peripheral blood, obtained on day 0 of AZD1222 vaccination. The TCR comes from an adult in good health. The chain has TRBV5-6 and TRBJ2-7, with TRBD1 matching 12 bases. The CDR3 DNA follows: TGTGCCAGCAGCTCCCGGGACAGGGGGCATTACGAGCAGTACTTC. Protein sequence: CASSSRDRGHYEQYF.